Listed below are T cell receptor beta chains from one sample, sequenced in a study of regulatory T cells in long-lasting Graves disease. One entry per CDR3 protein, called by TCRdb with MiXCR from the multiplex PCR reads. Of over 400,000 distinct CDR3 sequences detected, around 13% appear once; the ten largest clones hold around a sixth. The same data also contributed to another study, on T cells in Graves' hyperthyroidism and ophthalmopathy.

This specimen was peripheral blood mononuclear cells (PBMCs), taken at new diagnosis, from a patient treated with antithyroid drugs. These receptors came from a woman aged 50 to 60 with Graves disease. Both conserved end residues are part of each CDR3. The D gene is left open where the match is weak. Not every row has a clone size; where given, it reads once, few, many or a size class.

TRBV20-1	TRBD2	few	TRBJ2-1	CSAPSSTSGTNEQFF	TGCAGTGCCCCCAGCTCGACTAGCGGAACCAATGAGCAGTTCTTC
TRBV19	-	-	TRBJ1-6	CASSPEDTKPNSPLHF	TGTGCCAGTAGTCCGGAGGACACCAAACCCAATTCACCCCTCCACTTT
TRBV27	TRBD2	many	TRBJ2-7	CASGRLATYEQYF	TGTGCCAGCGGTAGACTAGCGACCTACGAGCAGTACTTC
TRBV5-4	-	-	TRBJ2-3	CASSLLHRSTDTQYF	TGTGCCAGCAGCTTGTTGCACAGAAGCACAGATACGCAGTATTTT
TRBV25-1	TRBD2	once	TRBJ2-1	CAKQGTSDNNEQFF	TGTGCCAAACAGGGGACTAGCGACAACAATGAGCAGTTCTTC
TRBV20-1	-	many	TRBJ1-1	CSAREGTSEAFF	TGCAGTGCTAGAGAGGGGACATCTGAAGCTTTCTTT
TRBV20-1	TRBD2	-	TRBJ2-7	CSAFSGNYEQYF	TGCAGTGCGTTTAGCGGGAACTACGAGCAGTACTTC
TRBV20-1	TRBD1	-	TRBJ1-5	CSARRGDRGSLRDQPQHF	TGCAGTGCTAGAAGGGGAGACAGGGGTAGTCTCAGGGATCAGCCCCAGCATTTT
TRBV5-1	TRBD1	-	TRBJ2-7	CASSLWDRVSYEQYF	TGCGCCAGCAGCTTGTGGGACAGGGTTTCCTACGAGCAGTACTTC
TRBV9	TRBD1	-	TRBJ2-3	CASSASTGVDTQYF	TGTGCCAGCAGCGCCTCGACAGGGGTAGATACGCAGTATTTT
TRBV30	TRBD2	many	TRBJ2-5	CAWSGLARETQYF	TGTGCCTGGAGTGGACTAGCGCGGGAGACCCAGTACTTC